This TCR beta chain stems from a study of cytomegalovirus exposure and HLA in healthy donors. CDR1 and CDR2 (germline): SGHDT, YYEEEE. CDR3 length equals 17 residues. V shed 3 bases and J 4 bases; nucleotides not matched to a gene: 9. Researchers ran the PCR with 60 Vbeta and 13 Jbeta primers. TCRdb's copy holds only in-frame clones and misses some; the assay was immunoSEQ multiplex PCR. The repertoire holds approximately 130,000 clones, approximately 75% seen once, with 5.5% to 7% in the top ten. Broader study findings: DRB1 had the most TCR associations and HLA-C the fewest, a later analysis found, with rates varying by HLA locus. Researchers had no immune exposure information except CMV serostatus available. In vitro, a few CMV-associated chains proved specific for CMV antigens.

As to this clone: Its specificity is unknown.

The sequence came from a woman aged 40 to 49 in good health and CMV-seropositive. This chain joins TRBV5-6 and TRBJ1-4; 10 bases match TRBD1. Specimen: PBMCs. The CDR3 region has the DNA TGTGCCAGCAGCTCCAAGGACAGGGGGACTTTTAATGAAAAACTGTTTTTT. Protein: CASSSKDRGTFNEKLFF.